This TCR beta chain emerged from a study of cytomegalovirus exposure and HLA in healthy donors. Sequenced by immunoSEQ multiplex PCR; TCRdb stores in-frame clones only, minus some. This table has 150,000 or so clones, around 88% appearing once. V lost 1 base to trimming and J lost 1 base; unmatched junction nucleotides: 13. The germline gives CDR1 MGHRA, CDR2 YSYEKL. CDR3 length: 20 residues. The J gene is TRBJ1-5, the V gene TRBV4-1, with TRBD1 matching 10 bases. This TCR derives from a man between 18 and 35 years old in good health and CMV-seropositive. The specimen was PBMCs. CDR3 coding DNA: TGCGCCAGCAGCCAAGGGACCGCGACAGGGGGCATTAGGAGCAATCAGCCCCAGCATTTT. Translated: CASSQGTATGGIRSNQPQHF.